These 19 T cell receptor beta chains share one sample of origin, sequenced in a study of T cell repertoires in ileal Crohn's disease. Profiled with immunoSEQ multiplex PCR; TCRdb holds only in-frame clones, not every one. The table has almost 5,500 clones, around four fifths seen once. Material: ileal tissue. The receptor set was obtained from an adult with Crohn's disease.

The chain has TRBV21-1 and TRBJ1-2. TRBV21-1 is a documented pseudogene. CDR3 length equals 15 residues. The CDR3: CASSKGGGSSYGYTF. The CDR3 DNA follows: TGTGCCAGCAGCAAAGGGGGAGGGTCCTCCTATGGCTACACCTTC.

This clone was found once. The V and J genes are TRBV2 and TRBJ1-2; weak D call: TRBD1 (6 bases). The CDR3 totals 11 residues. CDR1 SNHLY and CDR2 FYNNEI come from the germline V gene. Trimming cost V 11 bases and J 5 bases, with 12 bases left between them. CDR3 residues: CAGRGKYGYTF. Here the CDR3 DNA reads TGTGCCGGGAGGGGGAAGTATGGCTACACCTTC. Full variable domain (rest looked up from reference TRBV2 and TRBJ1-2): EPEVTQTPSHQVTQMGQEVILRCVPISNHLYFYWYRQILGQKVEFLVSFYNNEISEKSEIFDDQFSVERPDGSNFTLKIRSTKLEDSAMYFCAGRGKYGYTFGSGTRLTVV.

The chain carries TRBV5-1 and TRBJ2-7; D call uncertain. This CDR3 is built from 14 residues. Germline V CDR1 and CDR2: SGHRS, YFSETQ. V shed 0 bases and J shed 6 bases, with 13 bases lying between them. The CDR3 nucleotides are TGCGCCAGCAGCTTGGCCGACGGAGTCGGCGAGCAGTACTTC. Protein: CASSLADGVGEQYF.

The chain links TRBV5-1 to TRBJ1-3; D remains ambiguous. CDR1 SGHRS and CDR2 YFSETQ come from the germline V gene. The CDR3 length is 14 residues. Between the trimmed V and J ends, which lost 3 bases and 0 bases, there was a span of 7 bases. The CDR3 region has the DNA TGCGCCAGCAGCTCTTATACCTCTGGAAACACCATATATTTT. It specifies CASSSYTSGNTIYF. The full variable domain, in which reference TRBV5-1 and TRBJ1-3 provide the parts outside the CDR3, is KAGVTQTPRYLIKTRGQQVTLSCSPISGHRSVSWYQQTPGQGLQFLFEYFSETQRNKGNFPGRFSGRQFSNSRSEMNVSTLELGDSALYLCASSSYTSGNTIYFGEGSWLTVV.

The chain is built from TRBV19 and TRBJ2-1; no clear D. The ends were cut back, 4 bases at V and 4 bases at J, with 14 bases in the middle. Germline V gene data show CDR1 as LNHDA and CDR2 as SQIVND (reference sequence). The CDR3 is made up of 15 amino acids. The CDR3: CASSKVQFDYNEQFF. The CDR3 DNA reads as TGTGCCAGTAGTAAGGTACAGTTTGATTACAATGAGCAGTTCTTC.

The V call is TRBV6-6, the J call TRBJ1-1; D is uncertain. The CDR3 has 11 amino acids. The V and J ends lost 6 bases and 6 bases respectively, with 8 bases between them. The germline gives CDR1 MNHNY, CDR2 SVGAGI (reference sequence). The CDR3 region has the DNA TGTGCCAGCAGCCGGACGGCTGAAGCTTTCTTT. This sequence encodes CASSRTAEAFF.

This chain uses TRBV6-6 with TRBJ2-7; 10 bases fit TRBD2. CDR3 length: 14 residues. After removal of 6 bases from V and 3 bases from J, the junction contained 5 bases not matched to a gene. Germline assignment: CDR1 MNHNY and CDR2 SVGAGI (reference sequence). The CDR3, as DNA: TGTGCCAGCAGAGAGGGACTAGCGATCTACGAGCAGTACTTC. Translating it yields CASREGLAIYEQYF.

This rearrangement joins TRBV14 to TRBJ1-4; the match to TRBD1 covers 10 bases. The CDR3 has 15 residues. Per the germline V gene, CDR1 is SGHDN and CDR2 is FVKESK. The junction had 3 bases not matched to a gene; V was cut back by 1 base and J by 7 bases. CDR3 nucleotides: TGTGCCAGCAGCCAAGCAGGGACAGGGGCTGAAAAACTGTTTTTT. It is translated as CASSQAGTGAEKLFF.

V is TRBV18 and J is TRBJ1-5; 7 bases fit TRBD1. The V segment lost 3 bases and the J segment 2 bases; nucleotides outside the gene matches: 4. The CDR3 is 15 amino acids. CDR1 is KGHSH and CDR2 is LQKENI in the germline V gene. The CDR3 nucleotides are TGTGCCAGCTCACCGGGAGGGGGCGGCAATCAGCCCCAGCATTTT. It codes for CASSPGGGGNQPQHF.

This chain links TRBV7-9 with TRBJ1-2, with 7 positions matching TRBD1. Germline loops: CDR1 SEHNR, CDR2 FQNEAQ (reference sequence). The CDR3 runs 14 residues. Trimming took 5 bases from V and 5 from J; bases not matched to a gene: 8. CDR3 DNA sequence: TGTGCCAGCAGCCGGCCACAGGGGAAGTATGGCTACACCTTC. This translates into CASSRPQGKYGYTF.

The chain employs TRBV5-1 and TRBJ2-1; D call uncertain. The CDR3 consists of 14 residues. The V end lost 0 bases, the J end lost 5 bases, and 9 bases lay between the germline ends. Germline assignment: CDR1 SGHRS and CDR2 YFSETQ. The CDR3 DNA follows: TGCGCCAGCAGCTTGGAGAACCCAAACAATGAGCAGTTCTTC. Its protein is CASSLENPNNEQFF.

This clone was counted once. The CDR3 protein is CAWNKGADEQFF. CDR3 in DNA: TGTGCCTGGAATAAGGGGGCGGATGAGCAGTTCTTC. The chain uses TRBV30 and TRBJ2-1; 7 bases map to TRBD1. V was pared by 4 bases and J by 8 bases, with 5 bases of the junction left unmatched. This CDR3 spans 12 amino acids. Per germline, CDR1 GTSNPN and CDR2 SVGIG (reference sequence).

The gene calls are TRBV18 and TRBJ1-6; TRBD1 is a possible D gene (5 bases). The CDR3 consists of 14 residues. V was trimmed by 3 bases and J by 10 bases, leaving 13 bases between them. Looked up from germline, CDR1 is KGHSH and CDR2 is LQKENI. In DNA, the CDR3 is TGTGCCAGCTCACCGACAAGGGGCGAATCACCCCTCCACTTT. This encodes CASSPTRGESPLHF.

This CDR3 is CASSLGATAYEQYF. Here the CDR3 DNA reads TGTGCCAGCAGCCTGGGGGCGACCGCCTACGAGCAGTACTTC. V and J are TRBV5-4 and TRBJ2-7; a possible D gene is TRBD1 (6 bases). The V gene lost 4 bases and the J gene lost 2 bases, with 13 bases spanning the gap. CDR3 length: 14 amino acids. In germline, CDR1 is SGHNT, CDR2 YYREEE (reference sequence).

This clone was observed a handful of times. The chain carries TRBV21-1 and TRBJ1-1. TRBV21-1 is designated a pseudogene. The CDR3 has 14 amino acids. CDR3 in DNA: TGTGCCAGCAGCAAATCTGGAGGGGGGGGTGAAGCTTTCTTT. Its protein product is CASSKSGGGGEAFF.

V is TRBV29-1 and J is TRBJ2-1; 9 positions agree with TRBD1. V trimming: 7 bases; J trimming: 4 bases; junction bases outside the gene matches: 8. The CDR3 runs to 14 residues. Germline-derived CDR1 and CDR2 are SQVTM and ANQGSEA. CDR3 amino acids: CSGDRGGSYNEQFF. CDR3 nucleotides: TGCAGCGGAGACAGGGGGGGGAGTTACAATGAGCAGTTCTTC.

The CDR3 loop reads CASSFSGTGDYEQYF. As DNA, the CDR3 is TGTGCCAGCAGCTTTTCCGGGACAGGGGACTACGAGCAGTACTTC. The rearrangement uses TRBV7-2 and TRBJ2-7; 10 positions agree with TRBD1. Per germline, CDR1 SGHTA and CDR2 FQGNSA. The CDR3 is 15 residues long. V lost 3 bases to trimming and J lost 3 bases; unmatched junction nucleotides: 5.

CDR3 amino acids: CASSSWGIAGGPEQYF. The CDR3 coding sequence is TGTGCCAGCAGCTCATGGGGGATCGCGGGAGGGCCCGAGCAGTACTTC. The rearrangement uses TRBV7-2 and TRBJ2-7; the match to TRBD2 covers 9 bases. The CDR3 sequence is 16 residues long. The germline V gene encodes CDR1 SGHTA and CDR2 FQGNSA. The J segment lost 6 bases and the V segment lost 4 bases, leaving 13 bases of the junction unmatched.

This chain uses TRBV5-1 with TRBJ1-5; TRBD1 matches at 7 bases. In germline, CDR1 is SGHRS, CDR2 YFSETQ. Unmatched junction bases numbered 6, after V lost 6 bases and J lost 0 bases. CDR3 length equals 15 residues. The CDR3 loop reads CASKTGPYSNQPQHF. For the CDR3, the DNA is TGCGCCAGCAAGACAGGGCCCTATAGCAATCAGCCCCAGCATTTT.